These 14 T cell receptor beta chains came from one sample sequenced in a study of cytotoxic CD8 clonotypes in ibrutinib-treated CLL. Assay used: immunoSEQ multiplex PCR; TCRdb lists only in-frame clones, some missing. The table has approximately 200,000 clones, about two thirds seen once. Sequencing used PBMCs, obtained after 24 months of ibrutinib treatment. These receptors were taken from a human donor with chronic lymphocytic leukemia.

The chain employs TRBV19 and TRBJ2-1; perhaps TRBD2 as D (6 bases). The V end lost 4 bases, the J end lost 4 bases, and 11 bases lay between the germline ends. This CDR3 is 14 amino acids long. Germline CDR1 is LNHDA and CDR2 is SQIVND (reference sequence). The DNA of the CDR3 is TGTGCCAGTAGTAGCGGGGTTTCTTACAATGAGCAGTTCTTC. Translating it yields CASSSGVSYNEQFF.

V usage is TRBV5-1 and J usage is TRBJ2-1; TRBD2 matches 11 bases. Germline lookup yields CDR1 SGHRS and CDR2 YFSETQ. CDR3 length: 17 residues. The V segment lost 4 bases and the J segment 7 bases; nucleotides outside the gene matches: 13. The CDR3 sequence: CASSRETSGRSSNEQFF. CDR3 coding DNA: TGCGCCAGCAGCCGGGAAACTAGCGGGAGATCGAGTAATGAGCAGTTCTTC.

Only a few counts were recorded for this clone. The rearrangement links TRBV18 to TRBJ1-5; tentatively, D is TRBD1 (6 bases). The length of the CDR3 is 15 residues. The germline CDR1 and CDR2 sequences are KGHSH and LQKENI. Trimming shortened V by 6 bases and J by 4 bases, and 16 bases separated the two germline ends. The CDR3 DNA is TGTGCCAGCTCGTACCAGGGGACTGCTAATCAGCCCCAGCATTTT. This codes for CASSYQGTANQPQHF.

V and J are TRBV5-6 and TRBJ2-7; D uncertain. This CDR3 contains 13 residues. V was trimmed by 1 base and J by 4 bases, leaving 9 bases between them. Per the germline V gene, CDR1 is SGHDT and CDR2 is YYEEEE. The CDR3 region has the DNA TGTGCCAGCAGCTTGTTAGCTGTTTACGAGCAGTACTTC. Its protein is CASSLLAVYEQYF.

For this clone: The junction departs from germline at one end; a sequencing error may be responsible. The rearrangement uses TRBV7-2 and TRBJ2-5; D uncertain. CDR3 length: 14 amino acids. Germline V gene sequence: CDR1 SGHTA, CDR2 FQGNSA. For the CDR3, the DNA is TGTGCCAGCAGCTCAACCCTAGGGCAAGGGACCCAGTACTTC. It yields the protein CASSSTLGQGTQYF.

The chain links TRBV4-2 to TRBJ1-1; the D gene is possibly TRBD1 (5 bases). CDR1 and CDR2 (germline): LGHNA, YNFKEQ. V lost 0 bases, J lost 4 bases, and 9 bases lay in between. This CDR3 contains 14 residues. CDR3: CASSQEQDITEAFF. In DNA, the CDR3 is TGTGCCAGCAGCCAAGAACAGGATATCACTGAAGCTTTCTTT.

The rearrangement joins TRBV4-3 to TRBJ2-7; D is unresolved. Germline-derived CDR1 and CDR2 are LGHNA and YSLEER. The ends were cut back, 0 bases at V and 3 bases at J, with 12 bases in the middle. The CDR3 length is 15 residues. The CDR3 DNA sequence: TGCGCCAGCAGCCAAGATTTCCAGTTAAACTACGAGCAGTACTTC. It specifies CASSQDFQLNYEQYF.

The chain links TRBV11-2 to TRBJ1-3; maybe TRBD1 (6 bases). The CDR3 consists of 17 residues. V shed 1 base and J shed 0 bases, with 13 bases lying between them. Germline V CDR1 and CDR2: SGHAT, FQNNGV. The CDR3 region has the DNA TGTGCCAGCAGCTTAGGAGGGGGGGGTTACTCTGGAAACACCATATATTTT. Its translation is CASSLGGGGYSGNTIYF.

The V and J genes are TRBV7-2 and TRBJ2-1; TRBD1 or TRBD2 may be the D gene (5 bases each). V lost 5 bases to trimming and J lost 5 bases, with 10 bases between them. The germline V gene encodes CDR1 SGHTA and CDR2 FQGNSA. CDR3 length equals 13 residues. The CDR3 DNA reads TGTGCCAGCAGCCCCATGGGGGACAATGAGCAGTTCTTC. Protein product: CASSPMGDNEQFF.

V and J are TRBV7-6 and TRBJ2-1; 8 positions match TRBD1. Germline lookup yields CDR1 SGHVS and CDR2 FNYEAQ. Unmatched junction bases numbered 7, after V lost 5 bases and J lost 7 bases. This CDR3 comprises 14 residues. CDR3 DNA sequence: TGTGCCAGCAGCACAGGGACAGGAAAAAATGAGCAGTTCTTC. Its protein product is CASSTGTGKNEQFF.

V and J are TRBV9 and TRBJ1-1; 7 bases align to TRBD1. Per germline, CDR1 SGDLS and CDR2 YYNGEE. This CDR3 region has 15 residues. Trimming cost V 4 bases and J 0 bases; bases outside gene matches: 6. CDR3 sequence: CASSPHGTVNTEAFF. DNA for the CDR3: TGTGCCAGCAGCCCACATGGGACAGTGAACACTGAAGCTTTCTTT. The full variable domain, in which reference TRBV9 and TRBJ1-1 provide the parts outside the CDR3, is DSGVTQTPKHLITATGQRVTLRCSPRSGDLSVYWYQQSLDQGLQFLIQYYNGEERAKGNILERFSAQQFPDLHSELNLSSLELGDSALYFCASSPHGTVNTEAFFGQGTRLTVV.

The V and J genes are TRBV19 and TRBJ1-2; weak D call: TRBD1 (5 bases). The CDR3 spans 13 residues. The germline gives CDR1 LNHDA, CDR2 SQIVND (reference sequence). The V and J ends lost 3 bases and 4 bases respectively, with 9 bases between them. The CDR3 bases are TGTGCCAGTAGTATGGGGGAGAGCTATGGCTACACCTTC. Translating gives CASSMGESYGYTF.

This clone was seen more than once but under ten times. The chain has TRBV11-2 and TRBJ1-1, with D unresolved. The CDR3 has 14 amino acids. V gave up 2 bases and J gave up 1 base, with 8 bases separating them. Germline V gene data show CDR1 as SGHAT and CDR2 as FQNNGV. The CDR3 nucleotides are TGTGCCAGCAGCTTAAGTAGACCGAACACTGAAGCTTTCTTT. This gives the protein CASSLSRPNTEAFF.

CDR3 in DNA: TGTGCCAGCAGCCCGCCTTACAATGAGCAGTTCTTC. Protein: CASSPPYNEQFF. The chain uses TRBV13 and TRBJ2-1; unclear D gene. V lost 5 bases to trimming and J lost 4 bases, with 6 bases between them. Germline V gene lookup returns CDR1 PRHDT and CDR2 FYEKMQ (reference sequence). The CDR3 consists of 12 residues.